Reported below is one T cell receptor (beta chain). What it binds is unknown. The use of a sample-barcoded 5' primer and a J-beta primer mix characterized a second PCR of roughly 6 to 11 cycles. A template-switch adaptor with 12 random nucleotides tagged each cDNA molecule. TCRdb reanalysed the 5' RACE reads using MiXCR and keeps one entry per CDR3 protein. The sample consists of 1.5 million to 2 million distinct CDR3 sequences, roughly 27% of them appearing once. This sample is part of a study of blood T cells in healthy people across ages. V was cut by 7 bases and J by 3 bases, with 16 bases left in between. The V gene's germline CDR1 is DFQATT and CDR2 SNEGSKA (reference sequence). This CDR3 is 14 amino acids long. Each donor supplied around 9.6 milliliters of peripheral blood. Study-level results: The study could not conclusively compare naive and antigen-experienced cells, given its unsorted PBMCs.

This chain joins TRBV20-1 and TRBJ2-4, with a tentative D call TRBD2 (6 bases). The source is a young woman in good health. Sequencing used blood. CDR3 in amino acids: CSVDHSGSKNIQYF. CDR3 coding DNA: TGCAGTGTTGATCATAGCGGAAGCAAAAACATTCAGTACTTC.